The 7 T cell receptor beta chains reported below all come from one sample, sequenced in a study of identical twins. One entry per CDR3 protein results from TCRdb running MiXCR on the 5' RACE reads. The data show about 200,000 distinct CDR3 sequences, approximately 8.3% seen once. A further study also used this sample, focusing on yellow fever vaccine responses in identical twins.

The sample consisted of memory (CD45RO+) T cells sorted from blood. These receptor sequences come from a woman aged 18-29 years in good health.

The chain uses TRBV6-4 and TRBJ2-1; D might be TRBD1 or TRBD2, each matching 5 bases. The CDR3 consists of 17 residues. Trimming removed 5 bases at V and 7 bases at J, with 24 bases between. CDR1 is MRHNA, CDR2 SNTAGT, per germline. CDR3 sequence (DNA): TGTGCCAGCAGTAAGAAAGGGGCCTTGGAGCGCGGGAATGAGCAGTTCTTC. Protein product: CASSKKGALERGNEQFF.

V and J are TRBV20-1 and TRBJ2-3; TRBD2 matches 7 bases. Germline CDR1 DFQATT, CDR2 SNEGSKA (reference sequence). CDR3 length: 16 amino acids. Germline trimming cut 2 bases from V and 2 bases from J; bases unmatched to any gene: 10. The CDR3: CSARTNRLANTDTQYF. In DNA, the CDR3 is TGCAGTGCTAGAACCAATCGACTAGCTAACACAGATACGCAGTATTTT.

This clonotype occurred many times. The genes are TRBV20-1 and TRBJ2-2, with TRBD1 identical over 9 bases. Trimming at V came to 6 bases and at J to 7 bases, leaving 9 bases not matched to a gene. The CDR3 extends over 14 amino acids. The germline V gene encodes CDR1 DFQATT and CDR2 SNEGSKA (reference sequence). The CDR3 here is CSAQPDRGIGELFF. CDR3 DNA sequence: TGCAGTGCCCAACCCGACAGGGGGATCGGGGAGCTGTTTTTT.

This clonotype was seen repeatedly, ten times or more. The genes are TRBV6-2 or TRBV6-3 and TRBJ2-1; weak D call: TRBD2 (5 bases). Trimming left V 11 bases short and J 6 bases short, with 14 bases between. Germline lookup yields CDR1 MNHEY and CDR2 SVGEGT. The CDR3 is 12 amino acids. The CDR3: CAPRVLSNEQFF. In DNA form, the CDR3 reads TGTGCCCCGCGGGTCCTGAGCAATGAGCAGTTCTTC.

In DNA form, the CDR3 reads TGCAGTGCTGAAAGGGGCGGGGGCAATGAGCAGTTCTTC. Its translation is CSAERGGGNEQFF. The genes are TRBV20-1 and TRBJ2-1; 7 bases match TRBD2. The germline V gene has CDR1 DFQATT and CDR2 SNEGSKA (reference sequence). This CDR3 has 13 residues. The J segment lost 6 bases and the V segment lost 5 bases, leaving 7 bases of the junction unmatched.

In its sample, this clonotype was seen many times. V usage is TRBV20-1 and J usage is TRBJ2-1; perhaps TRBD1 as D (6 bases). This CDR3 region has 14 residues. Germline-derived CDR1 and CDR2 are DFQATT and SNEGSKA (reference sequence). Between the trimmed V and J ends, which lost 3 bases and 10 bases, there was a span of 19 bases. The CDR3: CSARPGHNYEEQFF. The CDR3 coding sequence is TGCAGTGCTAGGCCGGGACACAACTATGAGGAGCAGTTCTTC.

The chain is built from TRBV2 and TRBJ2-2, with no clear D. The V and J ends lost 3 bases and 0 bases respectively, with 8 bases between them. Germline V CDR1 and CDR2: SNHLY, FYNNEI. The CDR3 extends over 15 amino acids. CDR3 amino acids: CASSDQTANTGELFF. As DNA, the CDR3 is TGTGCCAGCAGTGACCAAACCGCGAACACCGGGGAGCTGTTTTTT.